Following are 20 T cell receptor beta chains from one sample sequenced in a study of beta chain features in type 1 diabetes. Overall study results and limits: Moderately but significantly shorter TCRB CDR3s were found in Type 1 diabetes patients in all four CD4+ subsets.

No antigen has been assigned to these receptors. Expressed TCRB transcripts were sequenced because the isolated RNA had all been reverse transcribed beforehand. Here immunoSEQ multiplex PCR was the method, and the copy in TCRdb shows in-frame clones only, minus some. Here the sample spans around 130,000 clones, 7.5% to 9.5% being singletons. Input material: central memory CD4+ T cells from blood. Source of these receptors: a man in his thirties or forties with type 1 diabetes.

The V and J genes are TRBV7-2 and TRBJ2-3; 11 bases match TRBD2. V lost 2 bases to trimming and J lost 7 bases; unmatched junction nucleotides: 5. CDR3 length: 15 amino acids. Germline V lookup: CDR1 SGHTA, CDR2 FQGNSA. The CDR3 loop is CASSLRSSGGHTQYF. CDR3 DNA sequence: TGTGCCAGCAGCTTAAGGTCTAGCGGGGGGCATACGCAGTATTTT.

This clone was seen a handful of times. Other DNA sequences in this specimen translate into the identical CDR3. The CDR3 DNA follows: TGCGCCAGCAGCTTCACAGGGAGCTCTGGGGCCAACGTCCTGACTTTC. The encoded protein is CASSFTGSSGANVLTF. The rearrangement joins TRBV5-1 to TRBJ2-6; tentatively, D is TRBD1 (6 bases). Trimming left V 2 bases short and J 0 bases short, with 9 bases between. Germline loops: CDR1 SGHRS, CDR2 YFSETQ. This CDR3 has 16 amino acids.

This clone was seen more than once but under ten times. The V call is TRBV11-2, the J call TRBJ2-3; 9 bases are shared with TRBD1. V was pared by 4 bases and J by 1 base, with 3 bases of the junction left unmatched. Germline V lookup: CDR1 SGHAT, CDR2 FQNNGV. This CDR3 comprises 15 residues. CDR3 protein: CASSSRTGGTDTQYF. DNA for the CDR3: TGTGCCAGCAGCTCCCGGACAGGGGGCACAGATACGCAGTATTTT.

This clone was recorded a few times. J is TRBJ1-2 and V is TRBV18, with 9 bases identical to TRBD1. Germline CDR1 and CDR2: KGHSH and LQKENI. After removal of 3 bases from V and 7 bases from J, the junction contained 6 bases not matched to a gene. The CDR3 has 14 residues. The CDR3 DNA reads TGTGCCAGCTCACCGGACAGGGGAAATGTTGGCTACACCTTC. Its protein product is CASSPDRGNVGYTF. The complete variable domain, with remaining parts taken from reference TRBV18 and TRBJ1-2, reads NAGVMQNPRHLVRRRGQEARLRCSPMKGHSHVYWYRQLPEEGLKFMVYLQKENIIDESGMPKERFSAEFPKEGPSILRIQQVVRGDSAAYFCASSPDRGNVGYTFGSGTRLTVV.

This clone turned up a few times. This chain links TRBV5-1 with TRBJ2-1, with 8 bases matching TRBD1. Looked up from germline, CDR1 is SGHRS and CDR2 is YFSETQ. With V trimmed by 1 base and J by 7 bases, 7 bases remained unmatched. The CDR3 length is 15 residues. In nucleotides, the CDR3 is TGCGCCAGCAGCTTGAGCCCAGGGGGCTCAAATGAGCAGTTCTTC. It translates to CASSLSPGGSNEQFF.

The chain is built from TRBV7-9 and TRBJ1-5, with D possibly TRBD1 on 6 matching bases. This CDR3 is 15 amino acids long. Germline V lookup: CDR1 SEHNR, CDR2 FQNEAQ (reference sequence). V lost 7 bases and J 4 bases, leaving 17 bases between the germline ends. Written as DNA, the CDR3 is TGTGCCAGCACAAGGGGGGGCGATCCGAATCAGCCCCAGCATTTT. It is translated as CASTRGGDPNQPQHF.

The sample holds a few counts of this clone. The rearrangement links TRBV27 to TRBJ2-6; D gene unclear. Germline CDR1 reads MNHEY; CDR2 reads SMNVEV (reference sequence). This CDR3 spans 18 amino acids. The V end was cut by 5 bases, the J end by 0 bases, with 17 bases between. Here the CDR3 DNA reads TGTGCCAGCAGTCGAGAGGCCTCCTTTACCTCTGGGGCCAACGTCCTGACTTTC. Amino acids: CASSREASFTSGANVLTF.

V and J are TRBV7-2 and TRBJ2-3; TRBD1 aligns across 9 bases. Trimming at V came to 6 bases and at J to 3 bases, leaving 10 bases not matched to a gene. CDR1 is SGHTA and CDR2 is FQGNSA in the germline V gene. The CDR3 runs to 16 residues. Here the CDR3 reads CASSFAGTGRTDTQYF. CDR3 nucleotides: TGTGCCAGCAGTTTTGCCGGGACAGGGAGGACAGATACGCAGTATTTT.

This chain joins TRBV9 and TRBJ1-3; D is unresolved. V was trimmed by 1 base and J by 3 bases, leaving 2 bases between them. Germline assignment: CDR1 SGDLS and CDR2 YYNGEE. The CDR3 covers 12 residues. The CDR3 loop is CASSVYGNTIYF. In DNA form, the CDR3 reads TGTGCCAGCAGCGTATATGGAAACACCATATATTTT.

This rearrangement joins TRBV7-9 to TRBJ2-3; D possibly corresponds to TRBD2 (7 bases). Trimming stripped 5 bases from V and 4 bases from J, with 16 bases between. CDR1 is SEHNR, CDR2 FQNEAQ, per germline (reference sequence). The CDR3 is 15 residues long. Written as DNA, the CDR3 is TGTGCCAGCAGCAAAGGGGGGGACTCATCAGATACGCAGTATTTT. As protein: CASSKGGDSSDTQYF.

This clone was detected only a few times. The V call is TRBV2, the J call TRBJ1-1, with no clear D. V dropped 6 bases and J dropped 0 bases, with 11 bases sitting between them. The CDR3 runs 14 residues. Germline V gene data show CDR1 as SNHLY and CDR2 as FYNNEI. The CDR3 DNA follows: TGTGCCAGCAGGGTGATGACATTGAACACTGAAGCTTTCTTT. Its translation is CASRVMTLNTEAFF. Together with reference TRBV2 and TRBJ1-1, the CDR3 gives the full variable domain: EPEVTQTPSHQVTQMGQEVILRCVPISNHLYFYWYRQILGQKVEFLVSFYNNEISEKSEIFDDQFSVERPDGSNFTLKIRSTKLEDSAMYFCASRVMTLNTEAFFGQGTRLTVV.

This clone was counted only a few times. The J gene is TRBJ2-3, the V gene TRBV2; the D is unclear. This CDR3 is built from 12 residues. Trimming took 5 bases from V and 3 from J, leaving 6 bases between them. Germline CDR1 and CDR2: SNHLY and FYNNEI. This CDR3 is CASSSSTDTQYF. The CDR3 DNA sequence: TGTGCCAGCAGTTCCAGTACAGATACGCAGTATTTT.

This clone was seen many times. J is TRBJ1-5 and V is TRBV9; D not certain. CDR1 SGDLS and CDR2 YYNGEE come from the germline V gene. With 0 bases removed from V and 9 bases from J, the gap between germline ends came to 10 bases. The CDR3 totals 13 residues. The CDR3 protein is CASSVGNSGPQHF. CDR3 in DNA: TGTGCCAGCAGCGTAGGGAACTCGGGGCCCCAGCATTTT.

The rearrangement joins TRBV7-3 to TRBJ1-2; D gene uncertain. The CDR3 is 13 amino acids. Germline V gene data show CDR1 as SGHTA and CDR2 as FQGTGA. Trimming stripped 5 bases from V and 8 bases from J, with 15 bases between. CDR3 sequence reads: CASSPSGREGYTF. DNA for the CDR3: TGTGCCAGCAGCCCTAGCGGACGCGAAGGCTACACCTTC.

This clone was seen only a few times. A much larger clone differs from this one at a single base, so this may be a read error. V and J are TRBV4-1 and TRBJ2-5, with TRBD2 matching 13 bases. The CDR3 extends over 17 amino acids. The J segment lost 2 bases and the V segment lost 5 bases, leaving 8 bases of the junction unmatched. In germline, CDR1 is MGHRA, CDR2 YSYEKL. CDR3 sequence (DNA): TGCGCCAGCAGCAGGGGGACTAGCGGGACCTTACAAGAGACCCAGTACTTC. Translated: CASSRGTSGTLQETQYF.

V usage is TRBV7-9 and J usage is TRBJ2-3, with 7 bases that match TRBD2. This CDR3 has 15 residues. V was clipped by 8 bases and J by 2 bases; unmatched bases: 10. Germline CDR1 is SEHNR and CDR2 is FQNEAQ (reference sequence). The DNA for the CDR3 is TGTGCCAGCCGCCCCCCTAGCGGCAACACAGATACGCAGTATTTT. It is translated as CASRPPSGNTDTQYF.

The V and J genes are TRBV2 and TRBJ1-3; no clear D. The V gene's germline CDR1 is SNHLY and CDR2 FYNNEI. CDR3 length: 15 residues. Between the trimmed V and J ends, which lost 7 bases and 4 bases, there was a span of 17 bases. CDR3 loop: CASIREAVAGNTIYF. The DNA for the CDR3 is TGTGCCAGCATCAGAGAGGCAGTGGCAGGAAACACCATATATTTT. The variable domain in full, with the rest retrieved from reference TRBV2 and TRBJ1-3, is EPEVTQTPSHQVTQMGQEVILRCVPISNHLYFYWYRQILGQKVEFLVSFYNNEISEKSEIFDDQFSVERPDGSNFTLKIRSTKLEDSAMYFCASIREAVAGNTIYFGEGSWLTVV.

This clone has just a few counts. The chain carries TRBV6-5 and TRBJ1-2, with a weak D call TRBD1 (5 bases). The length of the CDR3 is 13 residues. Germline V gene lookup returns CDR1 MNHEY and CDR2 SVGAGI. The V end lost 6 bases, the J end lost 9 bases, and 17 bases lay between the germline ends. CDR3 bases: TGTGCCAGCAGCCGGGGGACGGCGGGGAGCTACACCTTC. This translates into CASSRGTAGSYTF.

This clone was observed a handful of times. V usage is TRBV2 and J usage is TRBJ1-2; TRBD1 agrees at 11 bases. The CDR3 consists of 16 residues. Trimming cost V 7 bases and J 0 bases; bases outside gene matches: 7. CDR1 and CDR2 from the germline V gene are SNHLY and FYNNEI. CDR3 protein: CASKRDRGSANYGYTF. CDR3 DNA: TGTGCCAGCAAGCGGGACAGGGGGTCGGCTAACTATGGCTACACCTTC.

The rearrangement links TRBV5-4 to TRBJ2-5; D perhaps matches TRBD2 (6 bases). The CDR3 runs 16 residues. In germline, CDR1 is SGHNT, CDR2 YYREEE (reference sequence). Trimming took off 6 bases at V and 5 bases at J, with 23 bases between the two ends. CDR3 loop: CASTSRVGGMSETQYF. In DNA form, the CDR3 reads TGTGCCAGCACCTCCCGCGTGGGAGGTATGTCGGAGACCCAGTACTTC.